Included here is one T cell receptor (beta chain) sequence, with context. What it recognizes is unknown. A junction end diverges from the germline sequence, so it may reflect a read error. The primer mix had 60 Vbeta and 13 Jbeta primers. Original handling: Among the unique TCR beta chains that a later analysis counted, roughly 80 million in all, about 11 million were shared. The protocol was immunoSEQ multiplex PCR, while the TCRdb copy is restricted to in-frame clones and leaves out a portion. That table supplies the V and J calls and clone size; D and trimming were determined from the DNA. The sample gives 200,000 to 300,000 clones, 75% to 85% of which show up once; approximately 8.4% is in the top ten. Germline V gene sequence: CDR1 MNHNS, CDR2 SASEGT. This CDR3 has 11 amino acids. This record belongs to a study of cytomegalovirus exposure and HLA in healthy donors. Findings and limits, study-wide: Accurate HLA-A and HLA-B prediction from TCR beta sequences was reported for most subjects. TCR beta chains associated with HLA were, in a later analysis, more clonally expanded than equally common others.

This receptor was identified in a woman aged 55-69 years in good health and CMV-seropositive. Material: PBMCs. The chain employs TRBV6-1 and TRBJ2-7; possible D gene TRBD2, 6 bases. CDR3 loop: CAGRLVDEQYF. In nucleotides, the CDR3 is TGTGCCGGCAGACTAGTCGACGAGCAGTACTTC.